This is a list of T cell receptor beta chains from one sample in a study of T cells in Graves' hyperthyroidism and ophthalmopathy. TCRdb ran MiXCR on the multiplex PCR reads and lists one entry per CDR3 protein. The sample has 560,000 or so distinct CDR3 sequences, just over 45% seen once. The source material was peripheral blood or thyroid tissue (not recorded which). The receptor set was obtained from a woman aged 18-35 years with Graves' hyperthyroidism. Both conserved end residues are part of each CDR3. Each record gives: V gene, D gene, clone size, J gene, CDR3 protein, CDR3 DNA. A D gene is named only where the DNA matches it firmly. Not every row has a clone size; where given, it reads once, few, many or a size class.

V gene: TRBV11-2
D gene: NA
clone size: NA
J gene: TRBJ1-3
CDR3 protein: CASSLEGRRGNTIYF
CDR3 DNA: TGTGCCAGCAGCTTAGAAGGCAGGAGGGGAAACACCATATATTTT

V gene: TRBV2
D gene: TRBD1
clone size: few
J gene: TRBJ1-1
CDR3 protein: CASSEGTGLNTEAFF
CDR3 DNA: TGTGCCAGCAGTGAGGGGACAGGACTGAACACTGAAGCTTTCTTT

V gene: TRBV2
D gene: NA
clone size: NA
J gene: TRBJ1-5
CDR3 protein: CASSLGRVGQPQHF
CDR3 DNA: TGTGCCAGCAGCTTAGGTAGGGTGGGTCAGCCCCAGCATTTT

V gene: TRBV5-4
D gene: TRBD1
clone size: NA
J gene: TRBJ1-1
CDR3 protein: CASRTTGVNTEAFF
CDR3 DNA: TGTGCCAGCAGGACCACAGGGGTGAACACTGAAGCTTTCTTT

V gene: TRBV5-1
D gene: NA
clone size: NA
J gene: TRBJ1-2
CDR3 protein: CASSAAGDGYGYTF
CDR3 DNA: TGCGCCAGCAGTGCTGCAGGTGACGGCTATGGCTACACCTTC

V gene: TRBV7-8
D gene: TRBD2
clone size: NA
J gene: TRBJ2-7
CDR3 protein: CASNQPGTSGYEQYF
CDR3 DNA: TGTGCCAGCAACCAACCCGGGACTAGCGGGTACGAGCAGTACTTC

V gene: TRBV7-9
D gene: NA
clone size: few
J gene: TRBJ1-2
CDR3 protein: CASSRGGNYGYTF
CDR3 DNA: TGTGCCAGCAGCCGAGGCGGGAACTATGGCTACACCTTC

V gene: TRBV20-1
D gene: NA
clone size: few
J gene: TRBJ1-2
CDR3 protein: CSARVGTASANYGYTF
CDR3 DNA: TGCAGTGCTAGAGTCGGTACTGCCTCAGCTAACTATGGCTACACCTTC

V gene: TRBV10-3
D gene: NA
clone size: NA
J gene: TRBJ1-2
CDR3 protein: CASSAQRIDGYTF
CDR3 DNA: TGTGCCAGCAGTGCACAACGCATCGATGGCTACACCTTC

V gene: TRBV19
D gene: TRBD1
clone size: NA
J gene: TRBJ1-1
CDR3 protein: CASQDRANTEAFF
CDR3 DNA: TGTGCCAGTCAGGACAGGGCGAACACTGAAGCTTTCTTT

V gene: TRBV2
D gene: NA
clone size: NA
J gene: TRBJ1-5
CDR3 protein: CASSVGTGPLNQPQHF
CDR3 DNA: TGTGCCAGCAGTGTAGGTACGGGACCGCTAAATCAGCCCCAGCATTTT

V gene: TRBV2
D gene: NA
clone size: NA
J gene: TRBJ2-5
CDR3 protein: CAAHLGRKETQYF
CDR3 DNA: TGTGCCGCCCACCTGGGACGTAAAGAGACCCAGTACTTC

V gene: TRBV2
D gene: TRBD1
clone size: few
J gene: TRBJ1-4
CDR3 protein: CASSSGQGIEKLFF
CDR3 DNA: TGTGCCAGCAGTTCGGGACAGGGGATTGAAAAACTGTTTTTT

V gene: TRBV19
D gene: NA
clone size: NA
J gene: TRBJ1-5
CDR3 protein: CASRGRNNQPQHF
CDR3 DNA: TGTGCCAGTAGGGGACGGAACAATCAGCCCCAGCATTTT

V gene: TRBV20-1
D gene: NA
clone size: NA
J gene: TRBJ1-1
CDR3 protein: CSAKGDTEAFF
CDR3 DNA: TGCAGTGCTAAGGGGGACACTGAAGCTTTCTTT

V gene: TRBV7-8
D gene: TRBD1
clone size: NA
J gene: TRBJ1-4
CDR3 protein: CASSWTGGNEKLFF
CDR3 DNA: TGTGCCAGCAGCTGGACAGGTGGTAATGAAAAACTGTTTTTT

V gene: TRBV29-1
D gene: NA
clone size: once
J gene: TRBJ1-2
CDR3 protein: CSVGEENYGYTF
CDR3 DNA: TGCAGCGTTGGGGAGGAAAACTATGGCTACACCTTC

V gene: TRBV12-3/TRBV12-4
D gene: TRBD2
clone size: NA
J gene: TRBJ2-5
CDR3 protein: CASSLAAGFQETQYF
CDR3 DNA: TGTGCCAGCAGTTTAGCAGCGGGGTTCCAAGAGACCCAGTACTTC

V gene: TRBV7-9
D gene: NA
clone size: NA
J gene: TRBJ2-5
CDR3 protein: CASPGRRETQYF
CDR3 DNA: TGTGCCAGCCCGGGGAGGCGGGAGACCCAGTACTTC

V gene: TRBV29-1
D gene: NA
clone size: NA
J gene: TRBJ1-1
CDR3 protein: CSAVGGSFF
CDR3 DNA: TGCAGCGCCGTGGGGGGGTCTTTCTTT

V gene: TRBV5-1
D gene: NA
clone size: many
J gene: TRBJ1-1
CDR3 protein: CASRKDRNTEAFF
CDR3 DNA: TGCGCCAGCAGGAAGGACAGGAACACTGAAGCTTTCTTT

V gene: TRBV5-8
D gene: NA
clone size: many
J gene: TRBJ2-5
CDR3 protein: CASSVHYRDGKETQYF
CDR3 DNA: TGTGCCAGCAGCGTACACTACAGGGATGGAAAAGAGACCCAGTACTTC

V gene: TRBV11-1
D gene: NA
clone size: NA
J gene: TRBJ1-1
CDR3 protein: CASSLAGKGTEAFF
CDR3 DNA: TGTGCCAGCAGCTTGGCGGGGAAAGGAACTGAAGCTTTCTTT

V gene: TRBV29-1
D gene: NA
clone size: many
J gene: TRBJ2-7
CDR3 protein: CSVESGRGARAYEQYF
CDR3 DNA: TGCAGCGTTGAGTCGGGCAGGGGGGCGCGTGCCTACGAGCAGTACTTC

V gene: TRBV19
D gene: NA
clone size: NA
J gene: TRBJ2-7
CDR3 protein: CASSQQGDEQYF
CDR3 DNA: TGTGCCAGTAGTCAACAGGGCGACGAGCAGTACTTC

V gene: TRBV2
D gene: NA
clone size: NA
J gene: TRBJ1-4
CDR3 protein: CASSEGWGSTTNEKLFF
CDR3 DNA: TGTGCCAGCAGTGAAGGTTGGGGCTCCACGACTAATGAAAAACTGTTTTTT

V gene: TRBV7-9
D gene: TRBD1
clone size: many
J gene: TRBJ1-2
CDR3 protein: CAGDSPYRDGYTF
CDR3 DNA: TGTGCGGGGGACAGCCCCTATCGGGATGGCTACACCTTC

V gene: TRBV2
D gene: TRBD1
clone size: NA
J gene: TRBJ2-5
CDR3 protein: CAGTNRGQSKETQYF
CDR3 DNA: TGTGCCGGCACTAACAGGGGGCAGTCGAAGGAGACCCAGTACTTC

V gene: TRBV12-3/TRBV12-4
D gene: TRBD2
clone size: many
J gene: TRBJ2-5
CDR3 protein: CASSISGRQETQYF
CDR3 DNA: TGTGCCAGCAGTATTAGCGGGAGACAAGAGACCCAGTACTTC

V gene: TRBV5-4
D gene: NA
clone size: NA
J gene: TRBJ2-6
CDR3 protein: CASRDRDRANVLTF
CDR3 DNA: TGTGCCAGCAGGGATCGCGACAGGGCCAACGTCCTGACTTTC

V gene: TRBV6-2/TRBV6-3
D gene: NA
clone size: few
J gene: TRBJ2-5
CDR3 protein: CASSYVSGRGRAETQYF
CDR3 DNA: TGTGCCAGCAGTTACGTCTCAGGACGGGGCCGTGCGGAGACCCAGTACTTC

V gene: TRBV20-1
D gene: TRBD1
clone size: NA
J gene: TRBJ2-7
CDR3 protein: CSASHPGQGAGEQYF
CDR3 DNA: TGCAGTGCGTCCCACCCGGGACAGGGGGCGGGAGAGCAGTACTTC

V gene: TRBV15
D gene: NA
clone size: NA
J gene: TRBJ1-6
CDR3 protein: CASSQVGLGRNSPLHF
CDR3 DNA: TGTGCCAGCAGCCAAGTTGGGCTGGGACGGAATTCACCCCTCCACTTT

V gene: TRBV2
D gene: TRBD2
clone size: few
J gene: TRBJ2-7
CDR3 protein: CASSIAGGPYEQYF
CDR3 DNA: TGTGCCAGCAGCATAGCGGGAGGGCCGTACGAGCAGTACTTC

V gene: TRBV2
D gene: NA
clone size: NA
J gene: TRBJ2-5
CDR3 protein: CASSEERNQETQYF
CDR3 DNA: TGTGCCAGCAGTGAAGAAAGGAACCAAGAGACCCAGTACTTC

V gene: TRBV24-1
D gene: NA
clone size: NA
J gene: TRBJ1-2
CDR3 protein: CATSGTGSPFHGYTF
CDR3 DNA: TGTGCCACCAGTGGGACCGGGTCCCCATTCCATGGCTACACCTTC

V gene: TRBV19
D gene: TRBD1
clone size: NA
J gene: TRBJ1-5
CDR3 protein: CASSPWDRGINQPQHF
CDR3 DNA: TGTGCCAGTAGTCCCTGGGACAGGGGTATCAATCAGCCCCAGCATTTT

V gene: TRBV2
D gene: TRBD2
clone size: NA
J gene: TRBJ2-7
CDR3 protein: CATGGVPYEQYF
CDR3 DNA: TGTGCCACCGGGGGGGTCCCTTACGAGCAGTACTTC

V gene: TRBV7-9
D gene: NA
clone size: once
J gene: TRBJ2-7
CDR3 protein: CASSPQATGDEQYF
CDR3 DNA: TGTGCCAGCAGCCCCCAAGCGACCGGCGACGAGCAGTACTTC

V gene: TRBV4-3
D gene: NA
clone size: NA
J gene: TRBJ2-5
CDR3 protein: CASSRGIAGMKTQYF
CDR3 DNA: TGCGCCAGCAGCCGAGGGATTGCGGGAATGAAGACCCAGTACTTC